This record concerns one T cell receptor (beta chain) sequence. Authors' processing steps: Amplification with reference gene primers provided the estimates of nucleated cell counts. TCRdb keeps only in-frame clones here, not all; method: immunoSEQ multiplex PCR. Clone size and V and J calls were adopted from that table, with D and trimming inferred from the DNA. The table has 150,000 to 160,000 clones, around 87% seen once. This entry comes from a study of blood T cell repertoires in COVID-19. Study overall: Samples taken during acute and convalescent COVID-19 were collected in the United States, Italy and Spain. The cDNA or gDNA used as material had been derived from T cells, B-cell-depleted T cells, or PBMCs.

Trimming cost V 1 base and J 2 bases; bases outside gene matches: 3. The CDR3 is made up of 16 amino acids. CDR1 is MNHEY, CDR2 SVGAGI, per germline. The specimen sequenced was peripheral blood. The V gene is TRBV6-5, the J gene TRBJ2-2, with 8 bases aligning to TRBD2. The source is a woman in her forties with acute or convalescent COVID-19. This CDR3 is CASSYLAGINTGELFF. The CDR3 nucleotides read TGTGCCAGCAGTTACTTAGCGGGAATCAACACCGGGGAGCTGTTTTTT.